This TCR beta chain was sequenced in a study of regulatory T cells in long-lasting Graves disease. In this sample, this clonotype turned up many times. Time point indicated: newly diagnosed GD, antithyroid drugs for less than 3 months. Preparation of the TCR library used RNA extracted from PBMCs. CDR3-region Arm-PCR and iRepertoire HTBI primers produced the TCR beta libraries. TCRdb re-called the multiplex PCR reads through MiXCR, storing one row per CDR3 protein. The table lists roughly 420,000 distinct CDR3 sequences, around 15% of them singletons. CDR1 is MNHEY and CDR2 is SMNVEV in the germline V gene (reference sequence). Trimming cost V 0 bases and J 7 bases; bases outside gene matches: 8. The CDR3 covers 16 residues.

This clonotype was obtained from a female donor with Graves disease. The V call is TRBV27, the J call TRBJ2-1, with TRBD2 identical over 8 bases. The sample in question was peripheral blood mononuclear cells (PBMCs), obtained at new diagnosis, from a patient treated with antithyroid drugs. CDR3 sequence (DNA): TGTGCCAGCAGTTTATCGCCCAGCGGGGGAGGTAATGAGCAGTTCTTC. It is translated as CASSLSPSGGGNEQFF.